What follows are 10 T cell receptor beta chains derived from one specimen sequenced in a study of T cell responses to AZD1222 COVID-19 vaccine. Some clones are missing from TCRdb's copy, which holds only in-frame ones; the method was immunoSEQ multiplex PCR. The sample shows some 99,000 clones, about nine tenths of them seen only once. The sequences come from peripheral blood, collected on day 0 of AZD1222 vaccination. The receptors originated from an adult in good health.

This chain links TRBV10-3 with TRBJ2-2; D remains unclear. The CDR3 has 11 amino acids. V was cut by 9 bases and J by 4 bases, with 6 bases left in between. The germline CDR1 and CDR2 sequences are ENHRY and SYGVKD. The CDR3 here is CAIKATGELFF. Here the CDR3 DNA reads TGTGCCATTAAGGCCACCGGGGAGCTGTTTTTT.

The chain combines TRBV4-2 with TRBJ1-2; possible D gene TRBD1, 6 bases. V lost 0 bases and J lost 2, with 10 bases in between. The germline gives CDR1 LGHNA, CDR2 YNFKEQ. The CDR3 length is 15 residues. CDR3 sequence reads: CASSQDLGQNYGYTF. The CDR3 DNA follows: TGTGCCAGCAGCCAAGATTTAGGACAGAACTATGGCTACACCTTC.

The rearrangement links TRBV4-2 to TRBJ2-1; D is possibly TRBD1 (5 bases). V shed 2 bases and J shed 9 bases, with 11 bases lying between them. CDR3 size: 13 residues. Germline lookup yields CDR1 LGHNA and CDR2 YNFKEQ. The CDR3 loop reads CASSQSDSFEQFF. The CDR3 nucleotides are TGTGCCAGCAGCCAAAGTGACAGTTTTGAGCAGTTCTTC.

The chain combines TRBV30 with TRBJ2-3, with D maybe TRBD2 (6 bases). The length of the CDR3 is 14 residues. Per the germline V gene, CDR1 is GTSNPN and CDR2 is SVGIG (reference sequence). V was shortened by 2 bases and J by 4 bases, with 13 bases between the two germline ends. CDR3 amino acids: CAWSRPGVSDTQYF. The CDR3 DNA sequence: TGTGCCTGGAGTCGCCCGGGAGTGTCAGATACGCAGTATTTT.

The V call is TRBV6-5, the J call TRBJ1-5, with D uncertain. The CDR3 consists of 13 residues. V lost 6 bases and J lost 2, with 8 bases in between. The germline gives CDR1 MNHEY, CDR2 SVGAGI. The CDR3 region has the DNA TGTGCCAGCAGCCGGAAGGGCAATCAGCCCCAGCATTTT. Translated, it gives CASSRKGNQPQHF.

The V and J genes are TRBV6-1 and TRBJ1-6; no clear D gene. CDR3 length: 12 amino acids. Germline CDR1 and CDR2: MNHNS and SASEGT. V dropped 2 bases and J dropped 9 bases, with 5 bases sitting between them. CDR3 sequence: CASSELGSPLHF. DNA for the CDR3: TGTGCCAGCAGTGAATTGGGTTCACCCCTCCACTTT.

The V call is TRBV7-3, the J call TRBJ2-1; 12 nucleotides align to TRBD2. The CDR3 has 16 residues. The V gene end was trimmed by 5 bases and the J gene end by 4 bases; junction bases not matched to a gene: 6. The germline V gene has CDR1 SGHTA and CDR2 FQGTGA. The CDR3 region has the DNA TGTGCCAGCAGCCCGATGACTAGCGGGGGTTACAATGAGCAGTTCTTC. This encodes CASSPMTSGGYNEQFF.

This clone has just one count. The V gene is TRBV5-1, the J gene TRBJ1-6; D gene uncertain. Looked up from germline, CDR1 is SGHRS and CDR2 is YFSETQ. The length of the CDR3 is 16 residues. The germline V and J ends were trimmed by 2 bases and 10 bases, with 19 bases remaining between them. DNA of the CDR3: TGCGCCAGCAGCTTAGGCGAAGTTTCCGGGTTGTCACCCCTCCACTTT. As protein: CASSLGEVSGLSPLHF. Complete variable domain (other parts from reference TRBV5-1 and TRBJ1-6): KAGVTQTPRYLIKTRGQQVTLSCSPISGHRSVSWYQQTPGQGLQFLFEYFSETQRNKGNFPGRFSGRQFSNSRSEMNVSTLELGDSALYLCASSLGEVSGLSPLHFGNGTRLTVT.

V is TRBV4-2 and J is TRBJ1-5; no definite D call. CDR1 and CDR2 from the germline V gene are LGHNA and YNFKEQ. This CDR3 is 14 amino acids long. The V end lost 0 bases, the J end lost 4 bases, and 7 bases lay between the germline ends. CDR3 sequence (DNA): TGTGCCAGCAGCCAAGAGTTGGGGAATCAGCCCCAGCATTTT. Translation gives CASSQELGNQPQHF.

CDR3 sequence: CAISESMVIGAGNTIYF. DNA for the CDR3: TGTGCCATCAGTGAGTCGATGGTAATAGGGGCTGGAAACACCATATATTTT. The J gene is TRBJ1-3, the V gene TRBV10-3, with D perhaps TRBD1 (5 bases). Per germline, CDR1 ENHRY and CDR2 SYGVKD. V gave up 0 bases and J gave up 2 bases, with 14 bases separating them. The CDR3 has 17 residues.